One sample yielded the 28 T cell receptor beta chains listed below, sequenced in a study of TET2 disruption in CD19-targeted CAR T cells. TCRdb's copy holds only in-frame clones and misses some; the assay was immunoSEQ multiplex PCR. The table lists 20,000 to 30,000 clones. Which antigens these TCRs recognize remains unknown. Treatment indicated: autologous CTL019 cells: CD19 CAR with 4-1BB and CD3 zeta domains. The specimen comprised CD8- CAR+ T cells sorted from cultured blood T cells, sampled for CD19 CAR T cell therapy. Described subset: CD8-negative CAR-positive T cells from the infusion product. These TCRs come from a man in his 70s with chronic lymphocytic leukemia.

In regard to this clone: Coverage ceases 3 residues before the CDR3 finishes, and the germline J gene fills in the end. The gene calls are TRBV12-5 and TRBJ2-5, with D possibly TRBD2 on 6 matching bases. The CDR3 is 13 amino acids. Trimming removed 7 bases from V and 2 bases from J, with 11 bases in between. CDR1 is LGHNT and CDR2 is FRNRAP in the germline V gene. The DNA read from the CDR3 is TGTGCTAGTGTTGGGGACTGGCAAGAGACC. Amino acid sequence: CASVGDWQET. The entire CDR3 sequence reads CASVGDWQETQYF.

Regarding this clone: The read ends 3 residues early relative to the CDR3; the germline J gene fills the gap. The chain recombines TRBV7-9 with TRBJ1-1; no firm D call. The CDR3 length is 14 residues. The V end was cut by 2 bases, the J end by 0 bases, with 7 bases between. Germline CDR1 SEHNR, CDR2 FQNEAQ (reference sequence). The covered CDR3 bases are TGTGCCAGCAGCTTACAGAGAATGAACACTGAA. Its protein product is CASSLQRMNTE. The full-length CDR3 reads as CASSLQRMNTEAFF. Full variable domain (missing parts from reference TRBV7-9 and TRBJ1-1): DTGVSQNPRHKITKRGQNVTFRCDPISEHNRLYWYRQTLGQGPEFLTYFQNEAQLEKSRLLSDRFSAERPKGSFSTLEIQRTEQGDSAMYLCASSLQRMNTEAFFGQGTRLTVV.

Concerning this clone: The read terminates 3 residues ahead of where the CDR3 ends, so the germline J gene completes it. The same CDR3 can be traced to other DNA sequences in this sample. The chain joins TRBV28 to TRBJ1-2; D may be TRBD1 (5 bases). The CDR3 is 14 amino acids. Germline assignment: CDR1 MDHEN and CDR2 SYDVKM. The CDR3 loop reads CASSFGRAKFGYTF. CDR3 bases read: TGTGCCAGCAGTTTTGGCAGGGCAAAGTTTGGT.

CDR3 bases read: TGTGCCAGCAGCTTAGAGATCGGGGGGGCGCGGGCTGAA. It translates to CASSLEIGGARAE. The CDR3 in full is CASSLEIGGARAEAFF. The V and J genes are TRBV7-8 and TRBJ1-1, with a tentative D call TRBD1 (6 bases). The read ends 3 residues shy of where the CDR3 ends; the end is completed using the germline J gene. With 1 base removed from V and 6 bases from J, the gap between germline ends came to 18 bases. The CDR3 is 16 amino acids. The germline gives CDR1 SGHVS, CDR2 FQNEAQ.

CDR3 DNA, as far as it was read: TGTGCCAGCAGCCTCGGGGAGAATAGCAATCAGCCT. Translated, it gives CASSLGENSNQP. The complete CDR3 protein is CASSLGENSNQPQYF. V gene TRBV5-8 combines with J gene TRBJ2-4, with D tentatively TRBD2 (5 bases). Read data end 3 residues before the CDR3 end; the end is taken from the germline J gene. The CDR3 is made up of 15 amino acids. Germline loops: CDR1 SGHTS, CDR2 YDEGEE.

With respect to this clone: The read falls 3 residues short of the CDR3 end, and the missing part is taken from the germline J gene. V usage is TRBV12-3 or TRBV12-4 and J usage is TRBJ1-4, with D perhaps matching TRBD1 (5 bases). The length of the CDR3 is 13 residues. The V end was cut by 2 bases, the J end by 8 bases, with 9 bases between. CDR3 sequence reads: CASSLREGEKLFF. Partial CDR3 DNA: TGTGCCAGCAGTTTAAGGGAGGGGGAAAAA.

The CDR3 here is CASSGLQGGVPYEQYF. The sequenced CDR3 bases are TGTGCCAGCAGTGGACTGCAAGGGGGGGTACCCTACGAG. The chain recombines TRBV6-1 with TRBJ2-7; D possibly corresponds to TRBD2 (7 bases). The read terminates 3 residues before the CDR3 end, so the remaining end is supplied by the germline J gene. V was shortened by 4 bases and J by 2 bases, with 18 bases between the two germline ends. CDR3 length equals 16 residues. Per germline, CDR1 MNHNS and CDR2 SASEGT.

The CDR3 loop is CASSPGQGGVVGELFF. The sequenced CDR3 bases are TGTGCCAGCAGCCCGGGACAGGGAGGAGTTGTCGGGGAG. The genes are TRBV7-6 and TRBJ2-2; TRBD1 agrees at 9 bases. Read sequence stops 3 residues before the CDR3 end, and the germline J gene provides the missing end. With 5 bases clipped from V and 7 bases from J, the junction kept 11 bases outside the gene matches. CDR3 size: 16 residues. The germline V gene encodes CDR1 SGHVS and CDR2 FNYEAQ.

About this clone itself: The CDR3 is cut off 3 residues early in the read; its end comes from the germline J gene. This rearrangement joins TRBV2 to TRBJ2-3; 10 bases fit TRBD1. The CDR3 has 15 amino acids. Germline lookup yields CDR1 SNHLY and CDR2 FYNNEI. The DNA read from the CDR3 is TGTGCCAGCAGTCTAACGACAGGGGGCTTCGGGCCG. This codes for CASSLTTGGFGP. In full, the CDR3 is CASSLTTGGFGPQYF.

Turning to this clone: The read comes to an end 3 residues before the CDR3 does, leaving the germline J gene to fill in the end. The V and J genes are TRBV18 and TRBJ2-3; 9 bases align to TRBD2. Germline values: CDR1 KGHSH, CDR2 LQKENI. The V segment lost 4 bases and the J segment 2 bases; nucleotides outside the gene matches: 4. The CDR3 runs 15 residues. CDR3 bases read: TGTGCCAGCTCACTAGCGGGAGCCCCCACAGATACG. Encoded protein: CASSLAGAPTDT. The full CDR3 reads CASSLAGAPTDTQYF. Full variable domain (outside the CDR3, taken from reference TRBV18 and TRBJ2-3): NAGVMQNPRHLVRRRGQEARLRCSPMKGHSHVYWYRQLPEEGLKFMVYLQKENIIDESGMPKERFSAEFPKEGPSILRIQQVVRGDSAAYFCASSLAGAPTDTQYFGPGTRLTVL.

With regard to this clone: The sequence runs out 3 residues before the end of the CDR3; the remainder is reconstructed from the germline J gene. This sequence joins TRBV5-1 and TRBJ2-4, with 9 positions matching TRBD1. Germline V gives CDR1 SGHRS, CDR2 YFSETQ. The CDR3 has 13 residues. The covered CDR3 bases are TGCGCCAGCAGCTGGGACAGGGCCTATGGT. Translation: CASSWDRAYG. The complete CDR3 sequence is CASSWDRAYGQYF.

Points on this clone: The read terminates 3 residues before the CDR3 end, so the remaining end is supplied by the germline J gene. V gene TRBV20-1 combines with J gene TRBJ2-7; 7 nucleotides align to TRBD1. The V segment lost 6 bases and the J segment 3 bases; nucleotides outside the gene matches: 5. Looked up from germline, CDR1 is DFQATT and CDR2 is SNEGSKA (reference sequence). This CDR3 has 12 residues. The CDR3: CSATRQGYEQYF. CDR3 DNA, as far as it was read: TGCAGTGCCACCCGACAGGGCTACGAG.

CDR3 sequence: CASRIQGGVSEQYF. The sequenced CDR3 bases are TGTGCCAGCAGGATTCAAGGGGGGGTAAGCGAG. The genes are TRBV5-4 and TRBJ2-7; TRBD2 is a possible D gene (7 bases). The sequence runs out 3 residues before the end of the CDR3; the remainder is reconstructed from the germline J gene. The CDR3 sequence is 14 residues long. Germline V CDR1 and CDR2: SGHNT, YYREEE (reference sequence). V dropped 5 bases and J dropped 6 bases, with 18 bases sitting between them.

Concerning this clone: The read halts 3 residues ahead of the CDR3 end, with the missing end drawn from the germline J gene. The chain combines TRBV2 with TRBJ2-3; 15 bases are a match to TRBD2. The CDR3 is 17 residues long. Per germline, CDR1 SNHLY and CDR2 FYNNEI. The V segment lost 6 bases and the J segment 0 bases; nucleotides outside the gene matches: 4. CDR3 region: CASRGTSGGISTDTQYF. The DNA read from the CDR3 is TGTGCCAGCAGAGGGACTAGCGGGGGGATTAGCACAGATACG.

About this clone: The CDR3 is cut off 3 residues early in the read; its end comes from the germline J gene. The same CDR3 arises from other DNA sequences in this sample as well. This chain links TRBV18 with TRBJ2-7; 9 bases are shared with TRBD1. The V gene's germline CDR1 is KGHSH and CDR2 LQKENI. The CDR3 covers 14 residues. V was clipped by 3 bases and J by 2 bases; unmatched bases: 2. The sequenced CDR3 bases are TGTGCCAGCTCACCGGGACAGGGAACCTACGAG. Translated, it gives CASSPGQGTYE. The full CDR3 protein is CASSPGQGTYEQYF.

A remark on this clone: The read terminates 3 residues before the CDR3 end, so the remaining end is supplied by the germline J gene. The chain employs TRBV30 and TRBJ1-4; D might be TRBD1 (5 bases). Germline V gene sequence: CDR1 GTSNPN, CDR2 SVGIG (reference sequence). The CDR3 loop spans 13 amino acids. Trimming stripped 4 bases from V and 7 bases from J, with 13 bases between. CDR3 in amino acids: CAWTGGEGEKLFF. CDR3 DNA, as far as it was read: TGTGCCTGGACTGGAGGGGAGGGTGAAAAA.

This clone is deemed medium-sized by its frequency. The read terminates 3 residues ahead of where the CDR3 ends, so the germline J gene completes it. The chain joins TRBV19 to TRBJ1-5; 12 positions match TRBD1. J was trimmed by 4 bases and V by 8 bases; bases with no gene match: 9. Germline V CDR1 and CDR2: LNHDA, SQIVND (reference sequence). The CDR3 spans 16 residues. The CDR3 DNA, read in part, is TGTGCCAGTCTTGCGATGGGACAGGGGGCTAATCAGCCC. It codes for CASLAMGQGANQP. The entire CDR3 is CASLAMGQGANQPQHF.

As to this clone: The CDR3 end falls 3 residues outside the read, so it is completed with the germline J gene. The V call is TRBV7-3, the J call TRBJ1-2; D possibly corresponds to TRBD1 (5 bases). Germline V CDR1 and CDR2: SGHTA, FQGTGA. The CDR3 length is 19 residues. The CDR3 protein is CASSLRRERGSIRTDTYTF. The covered CDR3 bases are TGTGCCAGCAGCTTAAGGCGCGAGCGGGGGTCTATACGCACAGATACC.

As concerns this clone: The read terminates 3 residues before the CDR3 end, so the remaining end is supplied by the germline J gene. V gene TRBV5-5 combines with J gene TRBJ1-2; D unclear. This CDR3 region has 12 residues. Germline CDR1 is SGHKS and CDR2 is YYEKEE (reference sequence). CDR3 sequence: CASSLGREGYTF. CDR3 bases read: TGTGCCAGCAGCTTGGGGCGGGAGGGC.

Details on this clone: The read halts 3 residues ahead of the CDR3 end, with the missing end drawn from the germline J gene. This chain uses TRBV7-6 with TRBJ2-5; 12 nucleotides line up with TRBD1. The germline V gene encodes CDR1 SGHVS and CDR2 FNYEAQ. The CDR3 contains 16 residues. Germline trimming cut 4 bases from V and 3 bases from J; bases unmatched to any gene: 6. CDR3 bases read: TGTGCCAGCAGCTCGGCCGGGACAGGGGGCAAAGAGACC. Amino acids: CASSSAGTGGKET. The whole CDR3 protein is CASSSAGTGGKETQYF.

The CDR3 spells CASSLQTMNTEAFF. Incomplete CDR3 DNA: TGCGCCAGCAGCTTGCAGACTATGAACACTGAA. The chain uses TRBV5-1 and TRBJ1-1, with D hard to call. The read stops 3 residues short of the end of the CDR3; the missing end is completed from the germline J gene. CDR3 length: 14 amino acids. The germline V and J ends were trimmed by 1 base and 0 bases, with 7 bases remaining between them. Looked up from germline, CDR1 is SGHRS and CDR2 is YFSETQ.

Comments on this clone: The read terminates 3 residues ahead of where the CDR3 ends, so the germline J gene completes it. The rearrangement joins TRBV5-1 to TRBJ2-2; no definite D call. The germline V and J ends were trimmed by 1 base and 1 base, with 11 bases remaining between them. Germline V gene lookup returns CDR1 SGHRS and CDR2 YFSETQ. The CDR3 extends over 16 amino acids. Partial CDR3 DNA: TGCGCCAGCAGCTTGCGAGAGGTCGTGAACACCGGGGAG. This gives the protein CASSLREVVNTGE. The whole CDR3 region reads CASSLREVVNTGELFF.

A note on this clone: The CDR3 end lies 3 residues beyond the end of the read and is filled in from the germline J gene. The chain couples TRBV7-9 to TRBJ2-2; D is undetermined. Trimming took off 5 bases at V and 2 bases at J, with 12 bases between the two ends. Germline CDR1 is SEHNR and CDR2 is FQNEAQ (reference sequence). CDR3 length: 15 amino acids. The CDR3 reads CASSLRNLNTGELFF. The DNA read from the CDR3 is TGTGCCAGCAGCCTCAGGAACCTCAACACCGGGGAG. The whole variable domain, remainder taken from reference TRBV7-9 and TRBJ2-2, is DTGVSQNPRHKITKRGQNVTFRCDPISEHNRLYWYRQTLGQGPEFLTYFQNEAQLEKSRLLSDRFSAERPKGSFSTLEIQRTEQGDSAMYLCASSLRNLNTGELFFGEGSRLTVL.

To note about this clone: The CDR3 end lies 3 residues beyond the end of the read and is filled in from the germline J gene. The chain is built from TRBV20-1 and TRBJ1-1; D is possibly TRBD1 (5 bases). CDR3 length: 13 amino acids. Germline CDR1 DFQATT, CDR2 SNEGSKA (reference sequence). V lost 0 bases and J 4 bases, leaving 9 bases between the germline ends. CDR3 in amino acids: CSARDFRATEAFF. The CDR3 bases that were read are TGCAGTGCTAGAGATTTCAGGGCCACTGAA.

Concerning this clone: The read terminates 3 residues before the CDR3 end, so the remaining end is supplied by the germline J gene. This chain connects TRBV29-1 to TRBJ1-1; possible D gene TRBD1, 6 bases. Trimming pared 2 bases from V and 1 base from J, leaving 8 bases between. The CDR3 length is 13 residues. Germline V lookup: CDR1 SQVTM, CDR2 ANQGSEA. The sequenced part of the CDR3 DNA is TGCAGCGTTGAAAAAGGGGGGAACACTGAA. This translates into CSVEKGGNTE. The entire CDR3 is CSVEKGGNTEAFF.

Turning to this clone: The DNA ends 3 residues before the CDR3 does, and the rest of the CDR3 is filled in from the germline J gene. The J gene is TRBJ2-4, the V gene TRBV6-2 or TRBV6-3; perhaps D is TRBD1 or TRBD2 (6 bases each). This CDR3 region has 17 residues. Germline V gene lookup returns CDR1 MNHEY and CDR2 SVGEGT. CDR3 DNA (partial): TGTGCCAGCAGTTCGGCGGCAGGGGCGGGAAGCAATCAGCCT. Encoded protein: CASSSAAGAGSNQP. The entire CDR3 protein is CASSSAAGAGSNQPQYF.

Concerning this clone itself: Read sequence stops 3 residues before the CDR3 end, and the germline J gene provides the missing end. The chain couples TRBV12-3 or TRBV12-4 to TRBJ2-7; D ambiguous. V was clipped by 3 bases and J by 5 bases, with 8 bases between them. CDR3 length: 12 residues. CDR3 bases read: TGTGCCAGCAGTTTTGTCTCTGACGAG. This encodes CASSFVSDE. The whole CDR3 protein reads CASSFVSDEQYF.

The covered CDR3 bases are TGTGCCAGCAGTTTGGACAGGGGGACCTACGAG. It encodes CASSLDRGTYE. The whole CDR3 reads CASSLDRGTYEQYF. The chain combines TRBV27 with TRBJ2-7; 10 positions match TRBD1. The CDR3 is cut off 3 residues early in the read; its end comes from the germline J gene. The length of the CDR3 is 14 residues. Losses at the gene ends were 3 bases for V and 2 bases for J; bases not matched to a gene: 1. Germline-derived CDR1 and CDR2 are MNHEY and SMNVEV (reference sequence).